The 26 T cell receptor beta chains reported below all come from one sample, sequenced in a study of cytomegalovirus exposure and HLA in healthy donors. The PCR had 60 Vbeta and 13 Jbeta primers. The repertoire was sequenced with immunoSEQ multiplex PCR; TCRdb's copy has only in-frame clones and lacks some. Seen here are some 170,000 clones, around 77% observed once, and the top ten hold 3.7%. The specimen was PBMCs. The receptors were gathered from a man aged 25-45 years in good health and CMV-seropositive.

This chain joins TRBV5-4 and TRBJ2-7; 12 bases align to TRBD1. This CDR3 contains 14 residues. J gave up 7 bases and V 2 bases, and 4 bases lay outside the gene matches. Germline CDR1 is SGHNT and CDR2 is YYREEE (reference sequence). DNA for the CDR3: TGTGCCAGCAGCTTAGGGACAGGGGGCCATGAGCAGTACTTC. Residues: CASSLGTGGHEQYF.

The CDR3: CASSPSGGASDTQYF. For the CDR3, the DNA is TGTGCCAGCAGCCCCAGCGGGGGGGCATCAGATACGCAGTATTTT. V is TRBV7-9 and J is TRBJ2-3; TRBD2 matches at 10 bases. The CDR3 extends over 15 amino acids. CDR1 and CDR2 from the germline V gene are SEHNR and FQNEAQ (reference sequence). V lost 5 bases, J lost 4 bases, and 6 bases stayed unmatched.

The J gene is TRBJ1-1, the V gene TRBV18, with 7 bases aligning to TRBD1. V was clipped by 1 base and J by 3 bases; unmatched bases: 5. CDR1 and CDR2 (germline): KGHSH, LQKENI. CDR3 length: 15 amino acids. The CDR3 is CASSPLEQGYTEAFF. The CDR3 coding sequence is TGTGCCAGCTCACCACTGGAACAGGGGTACACTGAAGCTTTCTTT.

The chain links TRBV6-1 to TRBJ2-2, with a tentative D call TRBD2 (6 bases). Germline V gene data show CDR1 as MNHNS and CDR2 as SASEGT. This CDR3 has 15 amino acids. The V and J ends lost 9 bases and 1 base respectively, with 15 bases between them. This CDR3 reads CASQPGGMNTGELFF. CDR3 nucleotide sequence: TGTGCCAGTCAACCCGGGGGAATGAACACCGGGGAGCTGTTTTTT.

The gene calls are TRBV4-1 and TRBJ2-4; 8 bases are shared with TRBD2. The trim removed 3 bases at V and 7 bases at J, leaving 14 bases unmatched. Germline lookup yields CDR1 MGHRA and CDR2 YSYEKL. The CDR3 is made up of 17 amino acids. CDR3 loop: CASSHRTGGPVWNIQYF. The CDR3 DNA sequence: TGCGCCAGCAGCCATCGTACGGGGGGGCCGGTTTGGAACATTCAGTACTTC.

The rearrangement links TRBV28 to TRBJ1-5, with TRBD1 matching 7 bases. Germline trimming cut 6 bases from V and 0 bases from J; bases unmatched to any gene: 5. CDR3 length: 15 amino acids. CDR1 is MDHEN and CDR2 is SYDVKM in the germline V gene. The CDR3 spells CASSTGTASNQPQHF. In DNA form, the CDR3 reads TGTGCCAGCAGCACCGGGACAGCTAGCAATCAGCCCCAGCATTTT. Based on the CDR3 plus reference TRBV28 and TRBJ1-5, the full variable domain is DVKVTQSSRYLVKRTGEKVFLECVQDMDHENMFWYRQDPGLGLRLIYFSYDVKMKEKGDIPEGYSVSREKKERFSLILESASTNQTSMYLCASSTGTASNQPQHFGDGTRLSIL.

A few counts support this clone. The rearrangement links TRBV5-4 to TRBJ1-4; TRBD1 aligns across 7 bases. Per germline, CDR1 SGHNT and CDR2 YYREEE (reference sequence). V trimming: 0 bases; J trimming: 7 bases; junction bases outside the gene matches: 0. This CDR3 has 13 residues. CDR3 in DNA: TGTGCCAGCAGCTTGGACAGGGGTGAAAAACTGTTTTTT. Encoded protein: CASSLDRGEKLFF.

This clone came up a few times. The chain joins TRBV12-5 to TRBJ2-7; perhaps TRBD2 as D (5 bases). Germline values: CDR1 LGHNT, CDR2 FRNRAP. The ends were cut back, 0 bases at V and 2 bases at J, with 14 bases in the middle. This CDR3 has 16 residues. CDR3 DNA: TGTGCTAGTGGTTTGGTACTGGAGCGGAGTGCCTACGAGCAGTACTTC. This codes for CASGLVLERSAYEQYF.

The chain couples TRBV30 to TRBJ2-1, with TRBD1 identical over 9 bases. Germline loops: CDR1 GTSNPN, CDR2 SVGIG (reference sequence). The J segment lost 0 bases and the V segment lost 5 bases, leaving 2 bases of the junction unmatched. The CDR3 spans 14 residues. CDR3: CAWDRGFSYNEQFF. CDR3 in DNA: TGTGCCTGGGACAGGGGGTTCTCCTACAATGAGCAGTTCTTC.

The chain couples TRBV30 to TRBJ1-5; TRBD1 matches 10 bases. Germline trimming cut 4 bases from V and 2 bases from J; bases unmatched to any gene: 8. This CDR3 contains 16 residues. The germline CDR1 and CDR2 sequences are GTSNPN and SVGIG (reference sequence). Written as DNA, the CDR3 is TGTGCCTGGAACCTCCCGGGGACAGGGGGCAATCAGCCCCAGCATTTT. Amino acids: CAWNLPGTGGNQPQHF.

This clone was recorded a few times. This rearrangement joins TRBV4-1 to TRBJ2-3; D gene ambiguous. This CDR3 contains 14 residues. Deletions cut 4 bases from V and 5 bases from J, with 13 bases between. CDR1 MGHRA and CDR2 YSYEKL come from the germline V gene. The CDR3 loop is CASSPQIVGDTQYF. In DNA, the CDR3 is TGCGCCAGCAGCCCCCAAATCGTCGGAGATACGCAGTATTTT.

V is TRBV10-3 and J is TRBJ2-1; D perhaps matches TRBD1 (5 bases). CDR1 is ENHRY, CDR2 SYGVKD, per germline. V lost 0 bases and J lost 8, with 8 bases in between. The CDR3 covers 13 residues. In DNA, the CDR3 is TGTGCCATCAGTGAGTCAGGGGCCCATGAGCAGTTCTTC. It yields the protein CAISESGAHEQFF.

This chain connects TRBV4-1 to TRBJ2-1, with 9 bases fitting TRBD2. The trim removed 3 bases at V and 4 bases at J, leaving 7 bases unmatched. This CDR3 is built from 16 residues. Germline V gene sequence: CDR1 MGHRA, CDR2 YSYEKL. CDR3 residues: CASSHFVAGGYNEQFF. CDR3 DNA: TGCGCCAGCAGCCACTTCGTCGCGGGGGGGTACAATGAGCAGTTCTTC.

The chain uses TRBV5-1 and TRBJ2-7, with 12 bases lining up with TRBD2. Per the germline V gene, CDR1 is SGHRS and CDR2 is YFSETQ. This CDR3 contains 15 residues. Trimming removed 1 base from V and 4 bases from J; junction bases left unmatched: 3. Written as DNA, the CDR3 is TGCGCCAGCAGCTTGAGCACTAGCGGGGGGTACGAGCAGTACTTC. This sequence encodes CASSLSTSGGYEQYF.

This clone showed up just a few times. CDR3 sequence reads: CASSQESRGRQPQHF. CDR3 nucleotides: TGCGCCAGCAGCCAAGAAAGCAGGGGGCGTCAGCCCCAGCATTTT. This chain joins TRBV4-1 and TRBJ1-5; 8 bases map to TRBD1. The CDR3 has 15 residues. J gave up 6 bases and V 0 bases, and 4 bases lay outside the gene matches. Germline V gene sequence: CDR1 MGHRA, CDR2 YSYEKL.

The J gene is TRBJ2-3, the V gene TRBV7-6, with D perhaps TRBD2 (6 bases). The CDR3 loop spans 14 amino acids. Germline CDR1 is SGHVS and CDR2 is FNYEAQ. Between the trimmed V and J ends, which lost 5 bases and 2 bases, there was a span of 11 bases. This CDR3 reads CASSLSGYTDTQYF. The CDR3 DNA is TGTGCCAGCAGCCTTAGCGGCTACACAGATACGCAGTATTTT.

Only a few counts were recorded for this clone. The chain uses TRBV5-1 and TRBJ2-7; tentative D call: TRBD2 (5 bases). The CDR3 totals 14 residues. The ends were cut back, 5 bases at V and 4 bases at J, with 16 bases in the middle. Germline V gene sequence: CDR1 SGHRS, CDR2 YFSETQ. The CDR3 spells CASRDGILSYEQYF. The CDR3 region has the DNA TGCGCCAGCAGGGACGGGATTCTCTCTTACGAGCAGTACTTC.

V is TRBV7-6 and J is TRBJ1-1, with 9 nucleotides matching TRBD1. CDR1 and CDR2 (germline): SGHVS, FNYEAQ. The junction had 10 bases not matched to a gene; V was cut back by 5 bases and J by 6 bases. This CDR3 comprises 15 residues. The CDR3 here is CASSHEDRGLPEAFF. The DNA of the CDR3 is TGTGCCAGCAGCCACGAGGACAGGGGTCTTCCTGAAGCTTTCTTT.

J is TRBJ2-7 and V is TRBV28; TRBD1 matches 8 bases. This CDR3 has 15 amino acids. The junction had 7 bases not matched to a gene; V was cut back by 2 bases and J by 4 bases. CDR1 MDHEN and CDR2 SYDVKM come from the germline V gene. CDR3 protein: CASSLPDRDEYEQYF. As DNA, the CDR3 is TGTGCCAGCAGTTTACCGGACAGGGACGAGTACGAGCAGTACTTC.

V is TRBV6-6 and J is TRBJ2-3; 10 bases align to TRBD2. Germline V gene lookup returns CDR1 MNHNY and CDR2 SVGAGI (reference sequence). This CDR3 comprises 15 residues. The ends lost 4 bases at V and 11 bases at J; junction bases unmatched: 12. CDR3 sequence: CASSSQRGGLGRQYF. The CDR3 DNA reads TGTGCCAGCAGTTCCCAGCGGGGGGGCCTGGGTAGGCAGTATTTT.

This chain links TRBV2 with TRBJ2-3; the match to TRBD2 covers 13 bases. There are 15 residues in the CDR3. V trimming: 7 bases; J trimming: 7 bases; junction bases outside the gene matches: 8. From germline, CDR1 is SNHLY and CDR2 FYNNEI. CDR3 loop: CASKLAGGSLNTQYF. For the CDR3, the DNA is TGTGCCAGCAAACTAGCGGGGGGGTCCTTGAATACGCAGTATTTT. The whole variable domain, filled in from reference TRBV2 and TRBJ2-3, reads EPEVTQTPSHQVTQMGQEVILRCVPISNHLYFYWYRQILGQKVEFLVSFYNNEISEKSEIFDDQFSVERPDGSNFTLKIRSTKLEDSAMYFCASKLAGGSLNTQYFGPGTRLTVL.

The chain carries TRBV5-6 and TRBJ2-3, with D maybe TRBD2 (5 bases). The CDR3 spans 15 residues. Germline V gene lookup returns CDR1 SGHDT and CDR2 YYEEEE. The V and J ends lost 0 bases and 2 bases respectively, with 10 bases between them. CDR3 amino acids: CASSLGRTDTDTQYF. CDR3 sequence (DNA): TGTGCCAGCAGCTTGGGGCGGACTGACACAGATACGCAGTATTTT.

The CDR3 loop is CASSASLRRAINEQFF. The CDR3 nucleotides are TGCGCCAGCAGTGCCTCCCTCAGGCGGGCTATCAATGAGCAGTTCTTC. The chain combines TRBV10-1 with TRBJ2-1, with a weak D call TRBD2 (5 bases). Germline loops: CDR1 WNHNN, CDR2 SYGVQD (reference sequence). This CDR3 is 16 amino acids long. Trimming left V 4 bases short and J 6 bases short, with 19 bases between.

The V gene is TRBV6-5, the J gene TRBJ2-7; 9 positions match TRBD2. Unmatched junction bases numbered 7, after V lost 3 bases and J lost 4 bases. CDR1 MNHEY and CDR2 SVGAGI come from the germline V gene. The CDR3 is 15 residues long. This CDR3 is CASSYYPSGIYEQYF. CDR3 DNA sequence: TGTGCCAGCAGTTATTATCCTAGCGGGATTTACGAGCAGTACTTC.

This clone has just one count. This sample also contains other DNA sequences that code for the same CDR3. The chain uses TRBV5-4 and TRBJ1-1; maybe TRBD1 (6 bases). This CDR3 spans 13 amino acids. Trimming removed 0 bases at V and 3 bases at J, with 6 bases between. Germline CDR1 is SGHNT and CDR2 is YYREEE (reference sequence). The CDR3, as DNA: TGTGCCAGCAGCTTGGACAGGGACACTGAAGCTTTCTTT. It codes for CASSLDRDTEAFF.

The chain carries TRBV2 and TRBJ2-1, with 11 bases that match TRBD2. CDR1 is SNHLY, CDR2 FYNNEI, per germline. V trimming: 0 bases; J trimming: 9 bases; junction bases outside the gene matches: 7. The CDR3 spans 16 residues. CDR3 in amino acids: CASSEAGLAGGPEQFF. CDR3 DNA sequence: TGTGCCAGCAGTGAAGCGGGGCTAGCGGGGGGTCCTGAGCAGTTCTTC.